A single T cell receptor (beta chain) is shown here with its context. Antigen specificity is unknown. CDR3 length: 16 amino acids. The source of the sample is a study of T cell responses to AZD1222 COVID-19 vaccine. The method was immunoSEQ multiplex PCR; TCRdb's version includes in-frame clones alone and lacks a portion of them. The sample yields about 57,000 clones, approximately 86% seen once. Study-level points and caveats: Across spike, vaccine-associated CD4 TCRs were found, dominant at 160-218 and 743-854. Among those given AZD1222, only 5 to 7 were seropositive at baseline.

Specimen: peripheral blood, collected on day 0 of AZD1222 vaccination. The V call is TRBV21-1, the J call TRBJ2-5; the table's D call TRBD1 went unverified against the DNA. TRBV21-1 is flagged as a pseudogene. This receptor was identified in an adult in good health. In nucleotides, the CDR3 is TGTGCCAGCAGCAAAACAGGGGACAGGTCGAGGGAGACCCAGTACTTC. Its translation is CASSKTGDRSRETQYF.